The clone carrying this T cell receptor beta chain was counted once. Its antigen is unknown. The data originate from a study of Graves' ophthalmopathy and Graves' hyperthyroidism. Study observations and caveats: Discriminating ophthalmopathy from stable hyperthyroidism, a 13-signature model attained a sensitivity of approximately 85% and a specificity of about 81%. Blood also carried most expanded thyroid clonotypes exceeding 0.001 frequency.

RNA served as the template for amplifying TCR beta CDR3 regions. RT-PCR in the first round used HTBI primers; a second-round multiplex PCR followed. TCRdb passed the multiplex PCR reads through MiXCR, listing each CDR3 protein once. The sample holds over a million distinct CDR3 sequences, less than 45% seen once. Certain patients, namely those with other autoimmune diseases, uncontrolled infections, pregnancy or lactation, were excluded. Clinical symptoms, serum thyroxine, TRAb, thyroid ultrasound and orbital computed tomography were relied on for diagnosis. Germline CDR1 is SGDLS and CDR2 is YYNGEE. Trimming took off 0 bases at V and 3 bases at J, with 12 bases between the two ends. The CDR3 loop spans 15 amino acids.

The chain recombines TRBV9 with TRBJ1-2, with D unclear. The sequenced sample consisted of peripheral blood or thyroid tissue (not recorded which). The receptor comes from an adult man with Graves' hyperthyroidism. The DNA of the CDR3 is TGTGCCAGCAGCGTAGAGATAAGGTATGACTATGGCTACACCTTC. Amino acids: CASSVEIRYDYGYTF.